These 30 T cell receptor beta chains came from one sample sequenced in a study of cytomegalovirus exposure and HLA in healthy donors (dated by TCRdb to 2015 to 2018). The protocol used for the library was the immunoSEQ multiplex PCR assay. For the multiplex PCR, a mixture combining 60 forward primers for TCR Vbeta segments and 13 reverse primers for TCR Jbeta segments was used. In TCRdb, the immuneACCESS table is reduced to in-frame sequences with V and J assigned. These tables do not hold every clone; where another copy was compared, an unresolved V gene accounts for under half, and the others remain unexplained. A total of 160,000 or so clones appear in this sample, roughly 80% of them only once. The ten most abundant clones make up 1.5% to 2.5% of the sample. Sequencing was performed on PBMCs. These TCRs come from a man aged 18-30 years in good health and CMV-seronegative.

The chain is built from TRBV7-9 and TRBJ1-2; weak D call: TRBD1 (6 bases). Looked up from germline, CDR1 is SEHNR and CDR2 is FQNEAQ (reference sequence). The CDR3 contains 13 residues. V gave up 3 bases and J gave up 7 bases, with 12 bases separating them. CDR3 sequence reads: CASSLGGGLGYTF. In nucleotides, the CDR3 is TGTGCCAGCAGCTTGGGAGGGGGTCTTGGCTACACCTTC.

The chain is built from TRBV30 and TRBJ1-5; D perhaps matches TRBD1 (5 bases). V gave up 4 bases and J gave up 5 bases, with 18 bases separating them. The CDR3 contains 15 residues. Germline V gives CDR1 GTSNPN, CDR2 SVGIG (reference sequence). The CDR3 bases are TGTGCCTGGAAATCCGAGATTGCAGGGTATCAGCCCCAGCATTTT. Translation gives CAWKSEIAGYQPQHF.

The V gene is TRBV27, the J gene TRBJ1-2, with D perhaps matching TRBD1 (6 bases). With 4 bases removed from V and 6 bases from J, the gap between germline ends came to 12 bases. The CDR3 totals 13 residues. Germline CDR1 is MNHEY and CDR2 is SMNVEV (reference sequence). CDR3 region: CASSSDQGNGYTF. For the CDR3, the DNA is TGTGCCAGCAGTTCAGATCAGGGGAATGGCTACACCTTC.

This clone was counted between two and nine times. V usage is TRBV4-2 and J usage is TRBJ1-2; no reliable D call. CDR1 LGHNA and CDR2 YNFKEQ come from the germline V gene. Trimming cost V 2 bases and J 4 bases, with 14 bases left between them. The CDR3 is 15 amino acids. The CDR3 region has the DNA TGTGCCAGCAGCCAAATCGAGGAGGGAGGCTATGGCTACACCTTC. It translates to CASSQIEEGGYGYTF.

This chain connects TRBV6-4 to TRBJ1-2, with TRBD1 identical over 8 bases. Germline-derived CDR1 and CDR2 are MRHNA and SNTAGT. Trimming at V came to 2 bases and at J to 8 bases, leaving 7 bases not matched to a gene. CDR3 length equals 14 residues. CDR3 sequence reads: CASSDPGQGVGYTF. The CDR3 nucleotides are TGTGCCAGCAGTGACCCCGGACAGGGCGTGGGCTACACCTTC.

This sequence joins TRBV19 and TRBJ1-5; TRBD1 agrees at 9 bases. This CDR3 comprises 17 residues. Germline V gene lookup returns CDR1 LNHDA and CDR2 SQIVND (reference sequence). The trim removed 7 bases at V and 5 bases at J, leaving 15 bases unmatched. The CDR3 region is CASIRDRDLLRDQPQHF. The DNA for the CDR3 is TGTGCCAGTATCCGGGACAGGGACCTACTCAGGGATCAGCCCCAGCATTTT.

The J gene is TRBJ2-1, the V gene TRBV29-1; TRBD1 might be the D (6 bases). The CDR3 has 13 residues. Deletions cut 5 bases from V and 4 bases from J, with 12 bases between. Germline V CDR1 and CDR2: SQVTM, ANQGSEA. The CDR3 here is CSVRTDLYNEQFF. CDR3 bases: TGCAGCGTTAGGACAGATTTATACAATGAGCAGTTCTTC.

The genes are TRBV4-3 and TRBJ2-1; 11 nucleotides align to TRBD1. Germline CDR1 reads LGHNA; CDR2 reads YSLEER. The CDR3 spans 16 residues. The V gene end was trimmed by 4 bases and the J gene end by 6 bases; junction bases not matched to a gene: 8. The CDR3 nucleotides are TGCGCCAGCAGCCCGGCGGGGGGGACAGGGGGCAATGAGCAGTTCTTC. Its protein product is CASSPAGGTGGNEQFF.

The chain joins TRBV4-1 to TRBJ2-7; 8 bases map to TRBD1. V lost 4 bases and J lost 3; bases outside the gene matches: 8. The CDR3 runs to 15 residues. Germline V gives CDR1 MGHRA, CDR2 YSYEKL. Here the CDR3 reads CASSPIRTGNYEQYF. CDR3 coding DNA: TGCGCCAGCAGCCCGATAAGGACAGGGAACTACGAGCAGTACTTC.

CDR3 coding DNA: TGTGCCAGCAGGGACAGGGGGTTGAACACTGAAGCTTTCTTT. This translates into CASRDRGLNTEAFF. This chain links TRBV28 with TRBJ1-1, with 10 bases matching TRBD1. Trimming took 6 bases from V and 0 from J; bases not matched to a gene: 1. Looked up from germline, CDR1 is MDHEN and CDR2 is SYDVKM. The CDR3 totals 14 residues.

The rearrangement joins TRBV11-3 to TRBJ2-7; the D is unclear. V lost 0 bases, J lost 0 bases, and 6 bases lay in between. The CDR3 runs to 14 residues. CDR1 and CDR2 from the germline V gene are SGHNT and YENEEA. The CDR3 reads CASSLDRFSYEQYF. CDR3 in DNA: TGTGCCAGCAGCTTAGACAGGTTCTCCTACGAGCAGTACTTC. Filled out from reference TRBV11-3 and TRBJ2-7, the complete variable domain reads EAGVVQSPRYKIIEKKQPVAFWCNPISGHNTLYWYLQNLGQGPELLIRYENEEAVDDSQLPKDRFSAERLKGVDSTLKIQPAELGDSAVYLCASSLDRFSYEQYFGPGTRLTVT.

The chain combines TRBV29-1 with TRBJ1-1; TRBD1 matches 7 bases. The CDR3 has 11 residues. The V gene end was trimmed by 7 bases and the J gene end by 7 bases; junction bases not matched to a gene: 6. The germline V gene encodes CDR1 SQVTM and CDR2 ANQGSEA. CDR3 region: CSARQGLEAFF. CDR3 bases: TGCAGCGCCCGACAGGGCCTTGAAGCTTTCTTT.

This clone was seen a handful of times. DNA of the CDR3: TGTGCCAGCAGTGAATCCCCTTGGGTACTAGCGGGTGGTGAGCAGTTCTTC. This gives the protein CASSESPWVLAGGEQFF. The V gene is TRBV6-1, the J gene TRBJ2-1; 9 bases fit TRBD2. Germline V gives CDR1 MNHNS, CDR2 SASEGT. This CDR3 is 17 amino acids long. V was clipped by 2 bases and J by 9 bases; unmatched bases: 14.

The chain combines TRBV5-6 with TRBJ2-7, with TRBD1 identical over 8 bases. The V segment lost 0 bases and the J segment 5 bases; nucleotides outside the gene matches: 4. The CDR3 runs to 14 residues. Germline V CDR1 and CDR2: SGHDT, YYEEEE. The CDR3 nucleotides read TGTGCCAGCAGCTTGGGAGCAGGGGGCAACGAGCAGTACTTC. It specifies CASSLGAGGNEQYF. Full variable domain (missing parts from reference TRBV5-6 and TRBJ2-7): DAGVTQSPTHLIKTRGQQVTLRCSPKSGHDTVSWYQQALGQGPQFIFQYYEEEERQRGNFPDRFSGHQFPNYSSELNVNALLLGDSALYLCASSLGAGGNEQYFGPGTRLTVT.

V is TRBV27 and J is TRBJ1-1; tentative D call: TRBD1 (5 bases). The germline gives CDR1 MNHEY, CDR2 SMNVEV (reference sequence). V was pared by 3 bases and J by 5 bases, with 13 bases between. The CDR3 contains 14 residues. CDR3 in amino acids: CASSFGRAGTEAFF. In nucleotides, the CDR3 is TGTGCCAGCAGTTTTGGCAGGGCGGGGACTGAAGCTTTCTTT.

V and J are TRBV4-1 and TRBJ2-1; tentative D call: TRBD1 (7 bases). The CDR3 spans 20 residues. From germline, CDR1 is MGHRA and CDR2 YSYEKL. V was clipped by 3 bases and J by 1 base, with 25 bases between them. CDR3 in amino acids: CASSHYYAAGGSGSYNEQFF. The CDR3 DNA reads TGCGCCAGCAGCCACTATTACGCGGCAGGGGGGTCGGGGTCCTACAATGAGCAGTTCTTC.

V and J are TRBV5-1 and TRBJ2-7, with D perhaps matching TRBD1 (5 bases). Trimming took off 4 bases at V and 5 bases at J, with 16 bases between the two ends. Germline CDR1 SGHRS, CDR2 YFSETQ. The CDR3 has 14 residues. CDR3 DNA sequence: TGCGCCAGCAGCCCACAGGTCAGTACCCACGAGCAGTACTTC. Its translation is CASSPQVSTHEQYF.

The chain combines TRBV28 with TRBJ2-5; possible D gene TRBD1, 5 bases. The J call may be mistaken, given a closer DNA end match to TRBJ2-7. This CDR3 region has 16 residues. Germline CDR1 reads MDHEN; CDR2 reads SYDVKM. The CDR3 loop is CASSSSAGSETYEQYF. CDR3 nucleotides: TGTGCCAGCAGTTCCTCAGCAGGGTCGGAAACCTACGAGCAGTACTTC.

The chain employs TRBV7-8 and TRBJ2-7; tentatively, D is TRBD1 (6 bases). V lost 1 base and J lost 3, with 13 bases in between. The germline gives CDR1 SGHVS, CDR2 FQNEAQ. This CDR3 has 15 amino acids. CDR3: CASSLGTASFYEQYF. CDR3 DNA sequence: TGTGCCAGCAGCTTAGGGACAGCCTCCTTCTACGAGCAGTACTTC. Together with reference TRBV7-8 and TRBJ2-7, the CDR3 gives the full variable domain: GAGVSQSPRYKVAKRGQDVALRCDPISGHVSLFWYQQALGQGPEFLTYFQNEAQLDKSGLPSDRFFAERPEGSVSTLKIQRTQQEDSAVYLCASSLGTASFYEQYFGPGTRLTVT.

The genes are TRBV7-3 and TRBJ2-7; TRBD2 aligns across 8 bases. The CDR3 is 14 residues long. Germline V CDR1 and CDR2: SGHTA, FQGTGA. The V and J ends lost 5 bases and 6 bases, in that order; junction bases with no gene match: 9. The CDR3 region has the DNA TGTGCCAGCAGCCTCGGACTAGCTGCATCCGAGCAGTACTTC. Its protein is CASSLGLAASEQYF.

The CDR3 bases are TGTGCCAGCAGCTTAGGTCCTAGCACAGATACGCAGTATTTT. Amino acid sequence: CASSLGPSTDTQYF. The V gene is TRBV7-2, the J gene TRBJ2-3; the D is unclear. Germline CDR1 is SGHTA and CDR2 is FQGNSA. Deletions cut 1 base from V and 0 bases from J, with 5 bases between. CDR3 length equals 14 residues.

The chain has TRBV5-5 and TRBJ1-4; possible D gene TRBD1, 6 bases. This CDR3 spans 15 amino acids. CDR1 and CDR2 (germline): SGHKS, YYEKEE (reference sequence). Trimming pared 4 bases from V and 8 bases from J, leaving 18 bases between. This CDR3 is CASSGGATSWEKLFF. As DNA, the CDR3 is TGTGCCAGCAGCGGGGGGGCCACCTCTTGGGAAAAACTGTTTTTT. Drawing the rest from reference TRBV5-5 and TRBJ1-4, the complete variable domain is DAGVTQSPTHLIKTRGQQVTLRCSPISGHKSVSWYQQVLGQGPQFIFQYYEKEERGRGNFPDRFSARQFPNYSSELNVNALLLGDSALYLCASSGGATSWEKLFFGSGTQLSVL.

The chain uses TRBV11-2 and TRBJ2-7, with D possibly matching TRBD2 (6 bases). The V gene lost 4 bases and the J gene lost 1 base, with 14 bases spanning the gap. The CDR3 sequence is 15 residues long. Per the germline V gene, CDR1 is SGHAT and CDR2 is FQNNGV. In nucleotides, the CDR3 is TGTGCCAGCAGCTCGTCTCGGGACTTTTCCTACGAGCAGTACTTC. It encodes CASSSSRDFSYEQYF.

The DNA for the CDR3 is TGTGCCAGCTCTGGACAGGGCTACGAGCAGTACTTC. Its protein product is CASSGQGYEQYF. The chain links TRBV7-9 to TRBJ2-7; TRBD1 aligns across 8 bases. CDR3 length: 12 residues. The germline V gene has CDR1 SEHNR and CDR2 FQNEAQ (reference sequence). After removal of 8 bases from V and 3 bases from J, the junction contained 3 bases not matched to a gene.

This chain connects TRBV6-1 to TRBJ2-7; perhaps TRBD2 as D (5 bases). The CDR3 is 14 residues long. The germline CDR1 and CDR2 sequences are MNHNS and SASEGT. Trimming removed 3 bases from V and 2 bases from J, with 11 bases in between. CDR3: CASSERATTYEQYF. The DNA of the CDR3 is TGTGCCAGCAGTGAGCGGGCGACCACCTACGAGCAGTACTTC.

The rearrangement joins TRBV10-2 to TRBJ2-2; possible D gene TRBD1, 6 bases. Trimming left V 6 bases short and J 4 bases short, with 15 bases between. The CDR3 runs to 15 residues. Germline values: CDR1 WSHSY, CDR2 SAAADI. CDR3 residues: CASRPAGETTGELFF. The CDR3 DNA reads TGCGCCAGCAGACCCGCAGGGGAGACCACCGGGGAGCTGTTTTTT.

The V gene is TRBV7-9, the J gene TRBJ1-1; D not certain. The length of the CDR3 is 15 residues. Trimming shortened V by 1 base and J by 0 bases, and 9 bases separated the two germline ends. Germline CDR1 and CDR2: SEHNR and FQNEAQ (reference sequence). Written as DNA, the CDR3 is TGTGCCAGCAGCTTAGACGAACCGGTGAACACTGAAGCTTTCTTT. This sequence encodes CASSLDEPVNTEAFF.

This clone occurred once. V gene TRBV4-1 combines with J gene TRBJ2-7; D is unclear. Germline CDR1 and CDR2: MGHRA and YSYEKL. V was clipped by 0 bases and J by 10 bases, with 13 bases between them. The CDR3 runs to 13 residues. In nucleotides, the CDR3 is TGCGCCAGCAGCCAAGATCTTGGCTTCGCTCAGTACTTC. This gives the protein CASSQDLGFAQYF.

The rearrangement joins TRBV9 to TRBJ1-3; no clear D. The CDR3 length is 17 residues. CDR1 and CDR2 from the germline V gene are SGDLS and YYNGEE. V was clipped by 0 bases and J by 2 bases, with 15 bases between them. CDR3 protein: CASSVAPMRPAGNTIYF. The CDR3 DNA is TGTGCCAGCAGCGTAGCCCCCATGAGGCCCGCTGGAAACACCATATATTTT.

This chain joins TRBV29-1 and TRBJ2-1, with D perhaps TRBD2 (6 bases). CDR1 is SQVTM, CDR2 ANQGSEA, per germline. V was cut by 8 bases and J by 2 bases, with 13 bases left in between. The CDR3 has 13 residues. The CDR3 DNA follows: TGCAGCATCGGGAGTAGGACCTACAATGAGCAGTTCTTC. Encoded protein: CSIGSRTYNEQFF.